One sample yielded the 24 T cell receptor beta chains listed below, sequenced in a study of T cell repertoires in cytomegalovirus infection (dated by TCRdb to between 2018 and 2021). Sequencing was performed on an Illumina HiSeq 1500. TCRdb reanalyzed the raw reads on its own, using fastp at Q25 for trimming and MiXCR for clone calling, and kept in-frame beta chains. Rows with one shared CDR3 protein collapse into an entry with the most common genes and DNA. The table for this sample lists roughly 700,000 distinct CDR3 sequences; around 31% of them were counted only once. The ten largest account for roughly 20% of the sample. Antigens for these TCRs are unknown. The label giving this sample's treatment or condition can be read as: in vitro stimulation with specific CMV peptide epitopes to enrich CMV-specific T cells. The sample here was cultured PBMCs, taken from culture after CMV antigen stimulation. The receptors were gathered from a human donor in good health (CMV status not recorded). Some clones in this sample may be carry-over from other donors' samples.

This clonotype showed up just a few times. V is TRBV7-8 and J is TRBJ1-6; D gene ambiguous. The CDR3 contains 14 residues. The V gene's germline CDR1 is SGHVS and CDR2 FQNEAQ. The V and J ends lost 5 bases and 7 bases respectively, with 12 bases between them. CDR3 DNA: TGTGCCAGCAGCCCAGCGATAGGAAATTCACCCCTCCACTTT. Protein sequence: CASSPAIGNSPLHF.

The gene calls are TRBV19 and TRBJ2-3; 8 bases line up with TRBD1. The junction had 4 bases not matched to a gene; V was cut back by 4 bases and J by 1 base. This CDR3 spans 15 amino acids. CDR1 LNHDA and CDR2 SQIVND come from the germline V gene (reference sequence). The CDR3 nucleotides read TGTGCCAGTAGTACTCCGGACAGGGGCACAGATACGCAGTATTTT. Amino acid sequence: CASSTPDRGTDTQYF.

This chain connects TRBV6-1 to TRBJ1-3; tentative D call: TRBD1 (5 bases). Germline CDR1 reads MNHNS; CDR2 reads SASEGT. This CDR3 region has 15 residues. V dropped 2 bases and J dropped 0 bases, with 8 bases sitting between them. CDR3 coding DNA: TGTGCCAGCAGTGAAATGGGGGGCTCTGGAAACACCATATATTTT. Its translation: CASSEMGGSGNTIYF.

The chain combines TRBV20-1 with TRBJ2-1; 8 nucleotides line up with TRBD2. J was trimmed by 2 bases and V by 6 bases; bases with no gene match: 3. The CDR3 loop spans 13 amino acids. Germline V gives CDR1 DFQATT, CDR2 SNEGSKA (reference sequence). CDR3 in DNA: TGCAGTGCCGCGGGGGGACCCTACAATGAGCAGTTCTTC. Protein: CSAAGGPYNEQFF.

The chain combines TRBV28 with TRBJ1-3; TRBD1 is a possible D gene (6 bases). There are 16 residues in the CDR3. V lost 4 bases to trimming and J lost 0 bases, with 13 bases between them. The V gene's germline CDR1 is MDHEN and CDR2 SYDVKM. The CDR3, as DNA: TGTGCCAGCAGTTCCCCCGGACAGAACTCTGGAAACACCATATATTTT. As protein: CASSSPGQNSGNTIYF.

This clonotype is a singleton in its sample. V and J are TRBV5-1 and TRBJ2-2; 7 bases line up with TRBD2. The germline gives CDR1 SGHRS, CDR2 YFSETQ. The V gene end was trimmed by 4 bases and the J gene end by 4 bases; junction bases not matched to a gene: 4. The CDR3 consists of 14 residues. CDR3 coding DNA: TGCGCCAGCAGCGGGGGACTAATCACCGGGGAGCTGTTTTTT. Amino acids: CASSGGLITGELFF.

This clonotype appeared many times. The chain joins TRBV7-9 to TRBJ1-1; D unclear. Looked up from germline, CDR1 is SEHNR and CDR2 is FQNEAQ (reference sequence). The CDR3 length is 13 residues. V was pared by 2 bases and J by 6 bases, with 10 bases between. In DNA, the CDR3 is TGTGCCAGCAGCTTAAAAACCGGCGCTGAAGCTTTCTTT. Protein: CASSLKTGAEAFF.

The chain carries TRBV19 and TRBJ1-2; D is unresolved. V was cut by 7 bases and J by 2 bases, with 17 bases left in between. Germline V CDR1 and CDR2: LNHDA, SQIVND (reference sequence). The CDR3 runs 15 residues. This CDR3 is CASTPTAGQNYGYTF. CDR3 nucleotide sequence: TGTGCCAGTACCCCAACCGCGGGTCAGAACTATGGCTACACCTTC.

The V gene is TRBV7-2, the J gene TRBJ2-3; possible D gene TRBD2, 5 bases. This CDR3 is 15 amino acids long. V lost 4 bases, J lost 11 bases, and 22 bases lay in between. The germline V gene has CDR1 SGHTA and CDR2 FQGNSA. Here the CDR3 DNA reads TGTGCCAGCAGCTCCGATTTAAGGGCGGGCCCCAAGCAGTATTTT. The encoded protein is CASSSDLRAGPKQYF.

The chain has TRBV12-5 and TRBJ1-1, with a tentative D call TRBD1 (5 bases). CDR3 size: 15 residues. Looked up from germline, CDR1 is LGHNT and CDR2 is FRNRAP. The V end lost 0 bases, the J end lost 5 bases, and 13 bases lay between the germline ends. DNA of the CDR3: TGTGCTAGTGGTTTGGTACTAACGAGGGGAACTGAAGCTTTCTTT. Residues: CASGLVLTRGTEAFF.

This chain connects TRBV18 to TRBJ2-6; D is uncertain. Germline lookup yields CDR1 KGHSH and CDR2 LQKENI. The CDR3 length is 15 residues. V lost 1 base to trimming and J lost 2 bases, with 6 bases between them. CDR3 nucleotides: TGTGCCAGCTCACCACAACAGCCTGGGGCCAACGTCCTGACTTTC. This translates into CASSPQQPGANVLTF.

This sequence joins TRBV7-6 and TRBJ2-3; 7 bases agree with TRBD2. Germline CDR1 reads SGHVS; CDR2 reads FNYEAQ. This CDR3 has 15 residues. V lost 5 bases, J lost 4 bases, and 9 bases stayed unmatched. CDR3 residues: CASSLSAGTSDTQYF. Written as DNA, the CDR3 is TGTGCCAGCAGCCTCTCAGCGGGGACCTCAGATACGCAGTATTTT.

This clonotype was observed many times. CDR3 sequence reads: CASSPSGPEQYF. CDR3 in DNA: TGTGCCAGCAGCCCCAGTGGGCCCGAGCAGTACTTC. The J gene is TRBJ2-7, the V gene TRBV7-2, with D uncertain. CDR3 length: 12 residues. CDR1 SGHTA and CDR2 FQGNSA come from the germline V gene. Trimming took 5 bases from V and 6 from J, leaving 11 bases between them.

This clonotype has just a few counts. The chain is built from TRBV14 and TRBJ1-3; D gene ambiguous. V dropped 8 bases and J dropped 0 bases, with 11 bases sitting between them. In germline, CDR1 is SGHDN, CDR2 FVKESK. The CDR3 consists of 14 residues. The CDR3 loop is CASGGGSSGNTIYF. The DNA for the CDR3 is TGTGCCAGCGGAGGAGGGAGCTCTGGAAACACCATATATTTT. Looking up the rest from reference TRBV14 and TRBJ1-3 gives the full variable domain: EAGVTQFPSHSVIEKGQTVTLRCDPISGHDNLYWYRRVMGKEIKFLLHFVKESKQDESGMPNNRFLAERTGGTYSTLKVQPAELEDSGVYFCASGGGSSGNTIYFGEGSWLTVV.

This chain joins TRBV5-4 and TRBJ2-3, with D perhaps matching TRBD2 (6 bases). Germline V CDR1 and CDR2: SGHNT, YYREEE (reference sequence). The V end lost 4 bases, the J end lost 3 bases, and 12 bases lay between the germline ends. The CDR3 runs 14 residues. This CDR3 is CASSGRDSTDTQYF. The CDR3 DNA reads TGTGCCAGCAGCGGACGGGACTCAACAGATACGCAGTATTTT.

This clonotype was recorded a few times. The V and J genes are TRBV4-2 and TRBJ2-5; TRBD1 might be the D (7 bases). The ends were cut back, 4 bases at V and 4 bases at J, with 16 bases in the middle. This CDR3 has 15 residues. Per germline, CDR1 LGHNA and CDR2 YNFKEQ. Here the CDR3 reads CASSPGGGEGETQYF. The CDR3 DNA follows: TGTGCCAGCAGCCCTGGAGGGGGCGAGGGAGAGACCCAGTACTTC.

This clonotype was seen only a few times. The V gene is TRBV12-3 or TRBV12-4, the J gene TRBJ2-7; D might be TRBD1 (6 bases). Trimming removed 7 bases from V and 3 bases from J, with 16 bases in between. The CDR3 is 14 residues long. The CDR3 region is CASNLGQTLYEQYF. The CDR3 DNA reads as TGTGCCAGCAACCTCGGACAGACTCTCTACGAGCAGTACTTC.

This clonotype was seen a few times. This sequence joins TRBV12-3 or TRBV12-4 and TRBJ1-5; D uncertain. The CDR3 contains 15 residues. Trimming removed 6 bases from V and 0 bases from J, with 12 bases in between. This CDR3 is CASSRYSYSNQPQHF. In DNA, the CDR3 is TGTGCCAGCAGCCGGTACAGTTATAGCAATCAGCCCCAGCATTTT.

The chain carries TRBV4-1 and TRBJ2-3, with D perhaps TRBD1 (5 bases). Trimming pared 1 base from V and 2 bases from J, leaving 10 bases between. In germline, CDR1 is MGHRA, CDR2 YSYEKL. The CDR3 has 15 amino acids. CDR3 sequence: CASSQGGRDTDTQYF. CDR3 DNA: TGCGCCAGCAGCCAAGGGGGCAGGGACACAGATACGCAGTATTTT.

This clonotype was found a few times. The chain is built from TRBV7-2 and TRBJ1-1, with D tentatively TRBD1 (6 bases). The germline CDR1 and CDR2 sequences are SGHTA and FQGNSA. The V end was cut by 5 bases, the J end by 5 bases, with 18 bases between. The CDR3 consists of 15 residues. CDR3 residues: CASSTQTGLRTEAFF. The CDR3 DNA sequence: TGTGCCAGCAGCACCCAGACAGGACTGCGGACTGAAGCTTTCTTT.

The V call is TRBV6-2 or TRBV6-3, the J call TRBJ1-1, with D possibly being TRBD1 (5 bases). The CDR3 extends over 16 amino acids. The ends were cut back, 0 bases at V and 0 bases at J, with 11 bases in the middle. Germline CDR1 reads MNHEY; CDR2 reads SVGEGT. The CDR3 protein is CASSYSPGVMNTEAFF. As DNA, the CDR3 is TGTGCCAGCAGTTACTCGCCGGGGGTCATGAACACTGAAGCTTTCTTT.

The genes are TRBV14 and TRBJ2-1; D perhaps matches TRBD2 (5 bases). V lost 3 bases and J 2 bases, leaving 14 bases between the germline ends. This CDR3 comprises 16 residues. Germline V gene sequence: CDR1 SGHDN, CDR2 FVKESK. The CDR3: CASSQEDSITYNEQFF. The CDR3 region has the DNA TGTGCCAGCAGCCAGGAGGACTCAATAACCTACAATGAGCAGTTCTTC.

The rearrangement joins TRBV7-9 to TRBJ2-5, with 9 bases matching TRBD1. Germline V gene sequence: CDR1 SEHNR, CDR2 FQNEAQ (reference sequence). The CDR3 consists of 16 residues. V shed 5 bases and J 4 bases; nucleotides not matched to a gene: 11. CDR3 sequence (DNA): TGTGCCAGCAGCCTGGGGACAGGGATGTTAGGAGAGACCCAGTACTTC. This gives the protein CASSLGTGMLGETQYF.

CDR3 amino acids: CASSPDTEGNQPQHF. CDR3 in DNA: TGTGCCAGCAGCCCTGATACAGAGGGCAATCAGCCCCAGCATTTT. The chain recombines TRBV2 with TRBJ1-5; the D is unclear. Trimming cost V 6 bases and J 2 bases, with 14 bases left between them. Per germline, CDR1 SNHLY and CDR2 FYNNEI. The CDR3 is 15 amino acids.